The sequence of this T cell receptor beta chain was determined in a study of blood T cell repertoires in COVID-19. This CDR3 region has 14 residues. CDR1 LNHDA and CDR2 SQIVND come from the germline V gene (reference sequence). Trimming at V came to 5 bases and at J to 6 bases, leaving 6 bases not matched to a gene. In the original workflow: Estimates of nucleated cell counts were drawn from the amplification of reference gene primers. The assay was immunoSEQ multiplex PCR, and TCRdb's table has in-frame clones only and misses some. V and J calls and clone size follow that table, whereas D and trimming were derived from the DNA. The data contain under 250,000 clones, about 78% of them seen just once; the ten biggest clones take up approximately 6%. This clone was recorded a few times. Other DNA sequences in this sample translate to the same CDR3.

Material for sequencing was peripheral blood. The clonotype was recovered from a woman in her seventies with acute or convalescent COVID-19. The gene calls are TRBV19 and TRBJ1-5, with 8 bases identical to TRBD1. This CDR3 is CASSSDRASQPQHF. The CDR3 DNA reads TGTGCCAGTAGTTCGGACAGGGCGAGTCAGCCCCAGCATTTT.